The T cell receptor beta chain described here comes from a study of cytomegalovirus exposure and HLA in healthy donors. The study, taken as a whole, reports: That first-cohort TCR clusters tended to co-occur in the roughly 120 validation repertoires was found in a later analysis.

Remarks on this clone: Its antigen is currently unknown.

Sequenced by immunoSEQ multiplex PCR; TCRdb stores in-frame clones only, minus some. This repertoire shows 55,000 to 85,000 clones, about 94% found once; its top ten account for under 1.3%. The CDR3 runs 14 residues. Per germline, CDR1 SGHTA and CDR2 FQGTGA. V was clipped by 5 bases and J by 6 bases; unmatched bases: 7. Sequencing was carried out using PBMCs. The genes are TRBV7-3 and TRBJ2-1; 7 bases line up with TRBD2. This sequence originates from a woman under 30 in good health and CMV-seronegative. The CDR3 protein is CASSALAGVNEQFF. The CDR3 DNA follows: TGTGCCAGCAGCGCCCTGGCGGGGGTCAATGAGCAGTTCTTC. Filled out from reference TRBV7-3 and TRBJ2-1, the complete variable domain reads GAGVSQTPSNKVTEKGKYVELRCDPISGHTALYWYRQSLGQGPEFLIYFQGTGAADDSGLPNDRFFAVRPEGSVSTLKIQRTERGDSAVYLCASSALAGVNEQFFGPGTRLTVL.